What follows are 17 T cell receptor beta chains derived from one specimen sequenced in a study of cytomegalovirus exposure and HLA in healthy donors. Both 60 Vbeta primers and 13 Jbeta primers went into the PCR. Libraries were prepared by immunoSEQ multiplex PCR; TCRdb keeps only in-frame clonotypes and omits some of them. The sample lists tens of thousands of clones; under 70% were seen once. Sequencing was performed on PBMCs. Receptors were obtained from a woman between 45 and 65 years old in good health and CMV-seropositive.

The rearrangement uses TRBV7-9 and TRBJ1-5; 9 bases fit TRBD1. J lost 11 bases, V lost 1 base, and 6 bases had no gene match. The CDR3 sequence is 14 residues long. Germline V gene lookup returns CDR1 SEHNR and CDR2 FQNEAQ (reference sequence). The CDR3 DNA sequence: TGTGCCAGCAGCTTAGAAGGGACAGGGTCGGCCCAGCATTTT. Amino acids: CASSLEGTGSAQHF. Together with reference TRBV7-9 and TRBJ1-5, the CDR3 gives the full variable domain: DTGVSQNPRHKITKRGQNVTFRCDPISEHNRLYWYRQTLGQGPEFLTYFQNEAQLEKSRLLSDRFSAERPKGSFSTLEIQRTEQGDSAMYLCASSLEGTGSAQHFGDGTRLSIL.

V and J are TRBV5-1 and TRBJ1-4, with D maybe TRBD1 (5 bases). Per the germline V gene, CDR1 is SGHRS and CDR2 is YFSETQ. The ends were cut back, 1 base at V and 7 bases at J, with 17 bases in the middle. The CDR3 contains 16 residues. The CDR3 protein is CASSLKPGSGGEKLFF. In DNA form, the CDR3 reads TGCGCCAGCAGCTTGAAACCGGGATCCGGGGGTGAAAAACTGTTTTTT. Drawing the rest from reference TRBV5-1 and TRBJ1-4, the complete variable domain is KAGVTQTPRYLIKTRGQQVTLSCSPISGHRSVSWYQQTPGQGLQFLFEYFSETQRNKGNFPGRFSGRQFSNSRSEMNVSTLELGDSALYLCASSLKPGSGGEKLFFGSGTQLSVL.

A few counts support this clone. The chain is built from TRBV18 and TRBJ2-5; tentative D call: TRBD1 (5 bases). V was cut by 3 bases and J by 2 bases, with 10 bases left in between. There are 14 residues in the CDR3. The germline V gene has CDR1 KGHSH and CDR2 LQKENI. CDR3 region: CASSPLQEQETQYF. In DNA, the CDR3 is TGTGCCAGCTCACCTCTACAGGAACAAGAGACCCAGTACTTC.

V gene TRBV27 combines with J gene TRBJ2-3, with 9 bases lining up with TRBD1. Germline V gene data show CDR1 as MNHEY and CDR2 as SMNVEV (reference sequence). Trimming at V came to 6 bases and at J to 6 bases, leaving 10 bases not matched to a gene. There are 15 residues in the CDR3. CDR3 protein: CASSTRTGEGDTQYF. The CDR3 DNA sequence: TGTGCCAGCAGCACCCGGACAGGGGAGGGGGATACGCAGTATTTT.

The CDR3 sequence: CASSLRLEGGQYF. CDR3 bases: TGTGCCAGCAGTTTAAGACTCGAGGGAGGGCAGTACTTC. The chain has TRBV27 and TRBJ2-7; possible D gene TRBD2, 6 bases. Germline V CDR1 and CDR2: MNHEY, SMNVEV (reference sequence). V gave up 2 bases and J gave up 9 bases, with 14 bases separating them. The CDR3 extends over 13 amino acids.

The CDR3, as DNA: TGTGCCAGCAGCGTAGGGGACAACGACTACGAGCAGTACGTC. It codes for CASSVGDNDYEQYV. V is TRBV9 and J is TRBJ2-7, with D possibly TRBD1 on 6 matching bases. This CDR3 has 14 residues. The V and J ends lost 0 bases and 3 bases respectively, with 10 bases between them. Germline assignment: CDR1 SGDLS and CDR2 YYNGEE.

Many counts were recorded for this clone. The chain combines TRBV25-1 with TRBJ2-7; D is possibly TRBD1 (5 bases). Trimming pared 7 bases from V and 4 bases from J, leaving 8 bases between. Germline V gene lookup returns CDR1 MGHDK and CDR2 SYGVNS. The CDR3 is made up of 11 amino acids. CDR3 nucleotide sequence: TGTGCCAGCACTGCAGGGTACGAGCAGTACTTC. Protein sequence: CASTAGYEQYF.

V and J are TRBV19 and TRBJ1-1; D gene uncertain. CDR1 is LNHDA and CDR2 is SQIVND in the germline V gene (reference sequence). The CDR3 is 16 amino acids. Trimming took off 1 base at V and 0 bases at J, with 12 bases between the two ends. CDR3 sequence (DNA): TGTGCCAGTAGTATAGGGTTTGGGCTCTTGAACACTGAAGCTTTCTTT. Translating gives CASSIGFGLLNTEAFF.

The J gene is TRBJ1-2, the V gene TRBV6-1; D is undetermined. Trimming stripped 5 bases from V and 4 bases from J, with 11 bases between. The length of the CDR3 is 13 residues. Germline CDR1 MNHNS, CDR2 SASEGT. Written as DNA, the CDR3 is TGTGCCAGCAGTCCGGGGTCGGGCTATGGCTACACCTTC. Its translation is CASSPGSGYGYTF.

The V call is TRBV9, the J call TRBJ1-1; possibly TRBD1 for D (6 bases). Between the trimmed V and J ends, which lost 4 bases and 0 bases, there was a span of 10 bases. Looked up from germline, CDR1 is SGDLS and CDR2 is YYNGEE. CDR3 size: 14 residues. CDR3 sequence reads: CASSRDRMNTEAFF. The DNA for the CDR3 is TGTGCCAGCAGCAGAGACAGGATGAACACTGAAGCTTTCTTT.

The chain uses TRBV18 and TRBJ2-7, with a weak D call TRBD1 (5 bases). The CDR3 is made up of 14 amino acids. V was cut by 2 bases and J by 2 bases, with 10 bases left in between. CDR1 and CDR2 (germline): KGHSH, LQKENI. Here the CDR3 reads CASSPSQGTYEQYV. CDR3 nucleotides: TGTGCCAGCTCACCATCCCAGGGTACCTACGAGCAGTACGTC.

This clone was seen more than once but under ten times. The CDR3 coding sequence is TGTGCCAGCAGTAGGCAGGAAGAAGAAAAACTGTTTTTT. Protein product: CASSRQEEEKLFF. This sequence joins TRBV2 and TRBJ1-4; D unresolved. Trimming removed 5 bases from V and 8 bases from J, with 12 bases in between. The germline V gene encodes CDR1 SNHLY and CDR2 FYNNEI. The CDR3 spans 13 residues.

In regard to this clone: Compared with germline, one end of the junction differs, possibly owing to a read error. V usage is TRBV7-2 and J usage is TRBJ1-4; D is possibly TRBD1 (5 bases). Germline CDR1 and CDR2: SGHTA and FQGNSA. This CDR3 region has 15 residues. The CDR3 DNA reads TGCGCCAGCAGCTTATACACGGAGGGGAATGAAAAACTGTTTTTT. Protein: CASSLYTEGNEKLFF.

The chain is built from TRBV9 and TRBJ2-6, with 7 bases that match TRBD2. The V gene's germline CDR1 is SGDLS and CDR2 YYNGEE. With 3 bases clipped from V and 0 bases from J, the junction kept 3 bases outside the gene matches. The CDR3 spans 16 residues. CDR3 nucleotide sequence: TGTGCCAGCAGCGAGGGCGGGGGCTCTGGGGCCAACGTCCTGACTTTC. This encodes CASSEGGGSGANVLTF. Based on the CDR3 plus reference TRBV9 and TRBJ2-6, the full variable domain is DSGVTQTPKHLITATGQRVTLRCSPRSGDLSVYWYQQSLDQGLQFLIQYYNGEERAKGNILERFSAQQFPDLHSELNLSSLELGDSALYFCASSEGGGSGANVLTFGAGSRLTVL.

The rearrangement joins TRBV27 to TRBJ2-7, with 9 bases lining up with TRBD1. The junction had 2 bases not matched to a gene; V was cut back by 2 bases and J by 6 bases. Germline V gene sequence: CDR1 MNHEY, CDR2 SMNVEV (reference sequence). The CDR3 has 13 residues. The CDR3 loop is CASSLGTGTEQYV. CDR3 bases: TGTGCCAGCAGTTTAGGGACAGGGACCGAGCAGTACGTC.

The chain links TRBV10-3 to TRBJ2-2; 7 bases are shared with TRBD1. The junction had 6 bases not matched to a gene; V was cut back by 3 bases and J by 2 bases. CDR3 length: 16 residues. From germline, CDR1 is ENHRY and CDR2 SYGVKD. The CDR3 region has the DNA TGTGCCATCAGTGACACAGGGGTGGGAAACACCGGGGAGCTGTTTTTT. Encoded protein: CAISDTGVGNTGELFF.

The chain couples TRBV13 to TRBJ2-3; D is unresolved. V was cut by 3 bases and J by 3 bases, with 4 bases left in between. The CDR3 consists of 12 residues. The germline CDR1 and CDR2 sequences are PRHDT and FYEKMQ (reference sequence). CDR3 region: CASSFRTDTQYF. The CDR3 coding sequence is TGTGCCAGCAGCTTCAGAACAGATACGCAGTATTTT.